These T cell receptor beta chains were read from a single sample in a study of tumor-infiltrating lymphocytes in primary liver carcinoma. MiXCR, run by TCRdb on the multiplex PCR reads, gives a single entry per CDR3 protein. The repertoire holds approximately 110,000 distinct CDR3 sequences, with around 62% as singletons. Specimen: liver tumor tissue from sampling region 1. The receptors shown here come from an older woman with primary liver carcinoma and hepatitis B virus infection. CDR3s include the opening cysteine and the closing phenylalanine or tryptophan. The D gene is left open where the match is weak. Part of the rows lack a size; the others show once, few, many or a class for expanded clones.

14,-,TRBJ2-1,-,TRBV7-9,TGTGTCAGCAGCTTAAACGGACGGTCCAATGAGCAGTTCTTC,CVSSLNGRSNEQFF
13,-,TRBJ2-2,many,TRBV6-2/TRBV6-3,TGTGCCAGCAGTTCTGGAGTGCCCGGGGAGCTGTTTTTT,CASSSGVPGELFF
18,TRBD2,TRBJ2-7,-,TRBV4-1,TGCGCGAGCGGCCAAGAAATGGGGACTAGCGGGAGGAGGCACGAGCAGTACTTC,CASGQEMGTSGRRHEQYF
14,-,TRBJ1-4,once,TRBV6-6,TGTGTCAACAGTTACGGGGCGGCGGGTGAAAAACTGTTTTTT,CVNSYGAAGEKLFF
18,TRBD2,TRBJ2-1,-,TRBV4-1,TGCACCAGCAGTGACGGGTACCTAGCGGGAGGGGAAGGGAATGAGCAATTCTTC,CTSSDGYLAGGEGNEQFF
16,-,TRBJ2-6,-,TRBV5-1,TGCGCTAGCAGCTTGGGCCTGTCAGGAGGGTCCAACGTCCTGACTTTC,CASSLGLSGGSNVLTF
13,-,TRBJ1-2,-,TRBV18,TGTGCCAGCTCACCCCGAGGGGCTGAGGGCTACGCCTTC,CASSPRGAEGYAF
20,TRBD1,TRBJ2-2,once,TRBV2,TGTGCCAGCAGTCCGGGACAGGGGGCTCATTCGCGCGGGAGCACCGGGGAGCTGTTTTTT,CASSPGQGAHSRGSTGELFF
18,TRBD2,TRBJ2-5,-,TRBV11-1,TGTGCCAGCAGCCGCGGTAGAGCGGGAGGGACAACCAGAGCGACCCAGTACTTC,CASSRGRAGGTTRATQYF
17,-,TRBJ1-2,-,TRBV11-2,TGTGCCAGCGGCTTAGATCCGATCAGGGTGCTGCTCTATGGCTACACCTTC,CASGLDPIRVLLYGYTF
14,TRBD1,TRBJ2-2,-,TRBV29-1,TGCAGCGCTGAAGTGACAGGGTGGACCGTGGAGCTGTTTTTT,CSAEVTGWTVELFF
14,TRBD2,TRBJ2-5,-,TRBV11-2,TGTGCCATCAGCTTAAGTCTAGCGGGTGAGACCCAGTACTTT,CAISLSLAGETQYF
14,-,TRBJ2-2,-,TRBV29-1,TGCTGTGTTTCAAAGTCCGGCGGCACCGAGGAGCTGTTTTTT,CCVSKSGGTEELFF
12,-,TRBJ2-7,-,TRBV29-1,TGCAGCGTTGCCCCCGGGACCTACGAGCAGTACTTC,CSVAPGTYEQYF
16,-,TRBJ2-7,-,TRBV4-1,TGCGCCAGCAGCCAAGGGTATTCGGGGTCCACCTACGAGCAGTACTTC,CASSQGYSGSTYEQYF
15,TRBD2,TRBJ2-7,once,TRBV2,TGTGCCAGCACCTCCGGGGGGAGTCTAAGCTACGAGCAGTACTTC,CASTSGGSLSYEQYF
13,-,TRBJ1-5,-,TRBV28,TGTGCCAGCGGGGGCTATAGCAATCACCCCCAGCATTTT,CASGGYSNHPQHF
11,TRBD2,TRBJ2-5,large,TRBV29-1,TGCAGCGTTGAGGGACTAGAGGCCCAGTACTTC,CSVEGLEAQYF